This T cell receptor (beta chain) was retrieved from a study of T cell repertoires in cytomegalovirus infection. TCRdb re-called the reads through MiXCR, storing one row per CDR3 protein. The sample records about 310,000 distinct CDR3 sequences, about a sixth being singletons. Germline lookup yields CDR1 MNHEY and CDR2 SMNVEV (reference sequence). The CDR3 consists of 16 residues. J gave up 4 bases and V 4 bases, and 6 bases lay outside the gene matches. About this clonotype itself: Its target is unknown.

Notes on the study in general: Predominance within the ex vivo response was attributable to HLA-C-restricted CMV-specific TCR beta clonotypes.

The V and J genes are TRBV27 and TRBJ1-3; TRBD1 matches at 11 bases. Sequencing was performed on PBMCs. The receptor comes from a human donor in good health (CMV status not recorded). Some clones in this sample may be carry-over from other donors' samples. This CDR3 reads CASSSSGTGGGNTIYF. The DNA for the CDR3 is TGTGCCAGCAGTTCCTCCGGGACAGGGGGGGGAAACACCATATATTTT.